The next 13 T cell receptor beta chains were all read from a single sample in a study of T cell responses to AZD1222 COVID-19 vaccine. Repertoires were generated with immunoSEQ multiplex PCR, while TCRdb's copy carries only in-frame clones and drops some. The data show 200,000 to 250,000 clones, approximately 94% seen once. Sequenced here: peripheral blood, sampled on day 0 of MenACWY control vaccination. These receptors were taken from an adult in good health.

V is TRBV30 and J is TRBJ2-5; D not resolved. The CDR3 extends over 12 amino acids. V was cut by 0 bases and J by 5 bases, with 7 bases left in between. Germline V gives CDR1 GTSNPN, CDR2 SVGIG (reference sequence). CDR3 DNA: TGTGCCTGGAGTGTACAAGGGGAGACCCAGTACTTC. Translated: CAWSVQGETQYF.

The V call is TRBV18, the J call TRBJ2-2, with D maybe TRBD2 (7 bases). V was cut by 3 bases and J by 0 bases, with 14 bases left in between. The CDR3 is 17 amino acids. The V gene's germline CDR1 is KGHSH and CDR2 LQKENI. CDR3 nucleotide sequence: TGTGCCAGCTCACCGAGAGCCGGGGGGCCGAACACCGGGGAGCTGTTTTTT. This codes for CASSPRAGGPNTGELFF. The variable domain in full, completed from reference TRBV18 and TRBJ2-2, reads NAGVMQNPRHLVRRRGQEARLRCSPMKGHSHVYWYRQLPEEGLKFMVYLQKENIIDESGMPKERFSAEFPKEGPSILRIQQVVRGDSAAYFCASSPRAGGPNTGELFFGEGSRLTVL.

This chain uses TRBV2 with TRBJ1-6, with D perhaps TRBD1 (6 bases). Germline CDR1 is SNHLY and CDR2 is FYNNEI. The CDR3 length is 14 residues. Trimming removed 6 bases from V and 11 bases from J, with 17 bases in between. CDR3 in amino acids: CASSGDLQGAPLHF. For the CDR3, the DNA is TGTGCCAGCAGCGGCGATTTACAGGGAGCACCCCTCCACTTT.

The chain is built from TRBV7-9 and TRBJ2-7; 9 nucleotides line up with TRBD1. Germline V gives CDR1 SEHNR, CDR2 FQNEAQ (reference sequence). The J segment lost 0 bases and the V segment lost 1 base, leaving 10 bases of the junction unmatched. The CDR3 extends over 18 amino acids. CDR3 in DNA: TGTGCCAGCAGCTTAGTCTGGACAGGGGATTCGAGCTCCTACGAGCAGTACTTC. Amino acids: CASSLVWTGDSSSYEQYF.

CDR3 nucleotide sequence: TGTGCCAGCAGTGCGGGACTAGCGTCTGGTGAGCAGTTCTTC. Translating it yields CASSAGLASGEQFF. The chain links TRBV2 to TRBJ2-1; TRBD2 aligns across 10 bases. The trim removed 4 bases at V and 9 bases at J, leaving 6 bases unmatched. Germline V gives CDR1 SNHLY, CDR2 FYNNEI. CDR3 size: 14 residues. Using reference TRBV2 and TRBJ2-1 for the parts outside the CDR3, the full variable domain is EPEVTQTPSHQVTQMGQEVILRCVPISNHLYFYWYRQILGQKVEFLVSFYNNEISEKSEIFDDQFSVERPDGSNFTLKIRSTKLEDSAMYFCASSAGLASGEQFFGPGTRLTVL.

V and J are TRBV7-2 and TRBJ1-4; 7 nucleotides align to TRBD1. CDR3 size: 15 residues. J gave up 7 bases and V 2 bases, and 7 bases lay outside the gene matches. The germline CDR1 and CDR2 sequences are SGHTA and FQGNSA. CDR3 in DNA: TGTGCCAGCAGCTTATCCCAGGGGGGAGGTGAAAAACTGTTTTTT. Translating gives CASSLSQGGGEKLFF.

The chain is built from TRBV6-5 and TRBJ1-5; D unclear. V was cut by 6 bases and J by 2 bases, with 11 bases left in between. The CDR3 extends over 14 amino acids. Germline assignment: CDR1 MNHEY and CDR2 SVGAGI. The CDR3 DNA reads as TGTGCCAGCAGCTCTTCAAAAGGCAATCAGCCCCAGCATTTT. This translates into CASSSSKGNQPQHF.

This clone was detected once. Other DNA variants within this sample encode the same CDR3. The CDR3 sequence: CAWSGGLATDTQYF. For the CDR3, the DNA is TGTGCCTGGAGTGGGGGACTAGCAACAGATACGCAGTATTTT. The rearrangement links TRBV30 to TRBJ2-3; 9 bases agree with TRBD2. The V segment lost 1 base and the J segment 3 bases; nucleotides outside the gene matches: 2. The CDR3 runs 14 residues. CDR1 is GTSNPN and CDR2 is SVGIG in the germline V gene (reference sequence).

Here the CDR3 DNA reads TGCGCCAGCAAATCCGGACAGAGAAACTACAATGAGCAGTTCTTC. Translation gives CASKSGQRNYNEQFF. The chain employs TRBV5-1 and TRBJ2-1; possible D gene TRBD1, 6 bases. The CDR3 spans 15 residues. Germline V gene data show CDR1 as SGHRS and CDR2 as YFSETQ. Trimming shortened V by 6 bases and J by 3 bases, and 16 bases separated the two germline ends.

The CDR3 loop reads CASSWAGGDTQYF. The CDR3 bases are TGTGCCAGCAGCTGGGCGGGCGGAGATACGCAGTATTTT. The rearrangement uses TRBV7-2 and TRBJ2-3, with D possibly matching TRBD2 (5 bases). The CDR3 loop spans 13 amino acids. CDR1 SGHTA and CDR2 FQGNSA come from the germline V gene. V dropped 4 bases and J dropped 5 bases, with 10 bases sitting between them.

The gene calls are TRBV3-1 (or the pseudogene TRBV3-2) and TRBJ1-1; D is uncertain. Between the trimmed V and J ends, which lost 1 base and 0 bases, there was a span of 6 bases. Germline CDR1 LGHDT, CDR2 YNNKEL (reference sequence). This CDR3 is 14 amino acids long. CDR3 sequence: CASSQGYMNTEAFF. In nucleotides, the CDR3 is TGTGCCAGCAGCCAAGGTTATATGAACACTGAAGCTTTCTTT.

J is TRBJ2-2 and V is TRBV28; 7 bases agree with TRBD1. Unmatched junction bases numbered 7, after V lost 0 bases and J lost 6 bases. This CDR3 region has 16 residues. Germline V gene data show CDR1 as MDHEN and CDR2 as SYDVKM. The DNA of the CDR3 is TGTGCCAGCAGTTTATGGGCAGGGGGTCCAGCCGGGGAGCTGTTTTTT. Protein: CASSLWAGGPAGELFF. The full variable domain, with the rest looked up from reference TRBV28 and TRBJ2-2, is DVKVTQSSRYLVKRTGEKVFLECVQDMDHENMFWYRQDPGLGLRLIYFSYDVKMKEKGDIPEGYSVSREKKERFSLILESASTNQTSMYLCASSLWAGGPAGELFFGEGSRLTVL.

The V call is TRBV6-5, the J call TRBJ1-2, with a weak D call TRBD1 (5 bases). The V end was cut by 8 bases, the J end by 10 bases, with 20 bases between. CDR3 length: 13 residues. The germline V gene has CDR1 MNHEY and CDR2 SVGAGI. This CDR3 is CASGKTGGFPYTF. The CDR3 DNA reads TGTGCCAGCGGCAAAACCGGGGGTTTCCCCTACACCTTC.